This section outlines one T cell receptor beta chain sequence together with its context. The antigen remains unidentified. This entry is derived from a study of cytomegalovirus exposure and HLA in healthy donors. The ends were cut back, 0 bases at V and 3 bases at J, with 12 bases in the middle. This CDR3 contains 15 residues. The germline CDR1 and CDR2 sequences are SEHNR and FQNEAQ (reference sequence). Study observations and caveats: V- and J-gene trimming in TCR beta was tied to a missense DCLRE1C variant by an analysis performed later.

The PCR contained 60 Vbeta and 13 Jbeta primers. TCRdb's table, derived via immunoSEQ multiplex PCR, lists solely in-frame clones and lacks some. Counted here are 97,000 or so clones, about three quarters occurring once; the ten biggest clones make up more than 1.4%. The chain is built from TRBV7-9 and TRBJ2-7; D possibly corresponds to TRBD1 (7 bases). The TCR was taken from a man between 40 and 49 years old in good health and CMV-seronegative. Source material: PBMCs. The CDR3 sequence: CASSLASGGGYEQYF. The DNA of the CDR3 is TGTGCCAGCAGCTTAGCGTCAGGGGGAGGCTACGAGCAGTACTTC.